This T cell receptor (beta chain) was found in a study of T cell repertoires in cytomegalovirus infection. Turning to the study itself: It was the public TCR beta signatures that indicated both CMV infection and matching HLA type.

As for this clonotype: Its antigen remains unidentified.

One entry per CDR3 protein results from TCRdb running MiXCR on the reads. The data contain about 68,000 distinct CDR3 sequences, approximately 22% of them singletons. The CDR3 runs to 15 residues. V lost 6 bases, J lost 0 bases, and 17 bases lay in between. Germline CDR1 reads SQVTM; CDR2 reads ANQGSEA. Findings and caveats of the study: Summed public TCR beta family frequency identified CMV carriers bearing the relevant HLA.

The receptor was derived from a human donor in good health (CMV status not recorded). Some clones in this sample may be carry-over from other donors' samples. The V and J genes are TRBV29-1 and TRBJ1-1, with unresolved D. Sequences were obtained from PBMCs, sequenced either directly or after in vitro stimulation (not recorded which). For the CDR3, the DNA is TGCAGCGTGAGCCCGATGACGGTAATGAACACTGAAGCTTTCTTT. Translated, it gives CSVSPMTVMNTEAFF.